Below, 31 T cell receptor beta chains from the same sample are listed, as sequenced in a study of shared clonotypes between healthy human individuals. Using immunoSEQ multiplex PCR, the repertoire was profiled, and TCRdb retains in-frame clones only, with some absent. The sample lists 2 million or so clones, less than 95% occurring once. Naive CD8 isolation took CD45RO-negative cells positively selected for CCR7 and excluded terminally differentiated effector memory CD45RA+ cells. The sample taken for sequencing was naive CD8+ T cells sorted from blood. Receptors originate from a man aged 18 to 35 in good health.

V gene TRBV10-1 combines with J gene TRBJ2-7; 8 positions match TRBD2. Trimming took 2 bases from V and 1 from J; bases not matched to a gene: 1. From germline, CDR1 is WNHNN and CDR2 SYGVQD (reference sequence). The CDR3 is 14 residues long. DNA of the CDR3: TGCGCCAGCAGTGAGGAGCGGGAGTCCTACGAGCAGTACTTC. Translated, it gives CASSEERESYEQYF.

The rearrangement uses TRBV9 and TRBJ2-3; D possibly matches TRBD1 or TRBD2 (6 bases each). Trimming cost V 0 bases and J 0 bases, with 23 bases left between them. The CDR3 loop spans 20 amino acids. Germline CDR1 reads SGDLS; CDR2 reads YYNGEE. CDR3 protein: CASSVAPTGFRGTSTDTQYF. The CDR3 bases are TGTGCCAGCAGCGTAGCCCCAACAGGGTTTCGGGGGACTAGCACAGATACGCAGTATTTT. Supplemented by reference TRBV9 and TRBJ2-3, the full variable domain reads DSGVTQTPKHLITATGQRVTLRCSPRSGDLSVYWYQQSLDQGLQFLIQYYNGEERAKGNILERFSAQQFPDLHSELNLSSLELGDSALYFCASSVAPTGFRGTSTDTQYFGPGTRLTVL.

The rearrangement links TRBV7-3 to TRBJ2-2; TRBD2 agrees at 8 bases. The length of the CDR3 is 14 residues. CDR1 is SGHTA, CDR2 FQGTGA, per germline. V lost 6 bases to trimming and J lost 7 bases; unmatched junction nucleotides: 7. CDR3 amino acids: CASSSTGTSGELFF. DNA for the CDR3: TGTGCCAGCAGTTCCACCGGGACTAGCGGGGAGCTGTTTTTT. Complete variable domain (other parts from reference TRBV7-3 and TRBJ2-2): GAGVSQTPSNKVTEKGKYVELRCDPISGHTALYWYRQSLGQGPEFLIYFQGTGAADDSGLPNDRFFAVRPEGSVSTLKIQRTERGDSAVYLCASSSTGTSGELFFGEGSRLTVL.

The chain combines TRBV7-9 with TRBJ2-7; D may be TRBD2 (6 bases). V lost 1 base and J 3 bases, leaving 10 bases between the germline ends. The CDR3 has 14 residues. The germline V gene encodes CDR1 SEHNR and CDR2 FQNEAQ (reference sequence). The CDR3 protein is CASSLGRAGYEQYF. DNA of the CDR3: TGTGCCAGCAGCTTAGGCCGAGCGGGCTACGAGCAGTACTTC.

The chain joins TRBV27 to TRBJ2-2, with TRBD2 as a possible D gene (5 bases). The V end lost 5 bases, the J end lost 4 bases, and 8 bases lay between the germline ends. The CDR3 loop spans 13 amino acids. Germline V gene sequence: CDR1 MNHEY, CDR2 SMNVEV (reference sequence). CDR3 nucleotide sequence: TGTGCCAGCAGTCCGCGGGCCACCGGGGAGCTGTTTTTT. Its protein product is CASSPRATGELFF.

The rearrangement joins TRBV7-9 to TRBJ2-5, with 11 bases lining up with TRBD2. In germline, CDR1 is SEHNR, CDR2 FQNEAQ (reference sequence). V shed 5 bases, J shed 5 bases, and the junction held 19 bases outside the gene matches. CDR3 length: 19 amino acids. In DNA form, the CDR3 reads TGTGCCAGCAGCCTCATTCCCGGGACTAGCGGCCCTGAGTGGGAGACCCAGTACTTC. As protein: CASSLIPGTSGPEWETQYF.

This clone is a singleton in its sample. V usage is TRBV4-2 and J usage is TRBJ2-3; a weak D match, TRBD2 (7 bases). There are 19 residues in the CDR3. Germline V gives CDR1 LGHNA, CDR2 YNFKEQ. Trimming removed 0 bases from V and 0 bases from J, with 19 bases in between. The DNA of the CDR3 is TGTGCCAGCAGCCAAGAGACCCCCCGGAGGGGGGGCAGCACAGATACGCAGTATTTT. This gives the protein CASSQETPRRGGSTDTQYF.

The chain links TRBV27 to TRBJ2-1; 9 bases line up with TRBD2. Germline values: CDR1 MNHEY, CDR2 SMNVEV (reference sequence). The V segment lost 7 bases and the J segment 4 bases; nucleotides outside the gene matches: 11. This CDR3 contains 16 residues. CDR3 nucleotides: TGTGCCAGCACCACGCTAGCGGGAATCCCTTACAATGAGCAGTTCTTC. As protein: CASTTLAGIPYNEQFF.

This clone came up a few times. The sample contains more than one DNA sequence encoding this CDR3. The rearrangement uses TRBV5-6 and TRBJ2-7; 8 bases map to TRBD1. The trim removed 3 bases at V and 2 bases at J, leaving 1 base unmatched. Germline values: CDR1 SGHDT, CDR2 YYEEEE. The CDR3 runs 13 residues. CDR3 protein: CASSWDRTYEQYF. The CDR3 DNA sequence: TGTGCCAGCAGCTGGGACAGGACCTACGAGCAGTACTTC.

The chain uses TRBV30 and TRBJ2-7; TRBD1 is a possible D gene (5 bases). The CDR3 has 14 amino acids. The germline V and J ends were trimmed by 2 bases and 4 bases, with 15 bases remaining between them. The germline CDR1 and CDR2 sequences are GTSNPN and SVGIG (reference sequence). CDR3 residues: CAWSSRQIIYEQYF. CDR3 nucleotides: TGTGCCTGGAGTTCTAGACAGATAATATACGAGCAGTACTTC.

V gene TRBV5-6 combines with J gene TRBJ1-1, with D possibly being TRBD1 (5 bases). Germline V lookup: CDR1 SGHDT, CDR2 YYEEEE. The ends were cut back, 4 bases at V and 9 bases at J, with 16 bases in the middle. The CDR3 is 13 residues long. CDR3 bases: TGTGCCAGCAGCCCGGTGACAGAGGAAAAAGCTTTCTTT. Translation: CASSPVTEEKAFF.

This chain links TRBV5-8 with TRBJ1-4; possibly TRBD1 for D (6 bases). The CDR3 totals 15 residues. V was clipped by 0 bases and J by 5 bases, with 11 bases between them. Germline lookup yields CDR1 SGHTS and CDR2 YDEGEE. This chain's CDR3 is CASSLGRGLNEKLFF. CDR3 coding DNA: TGTGCCAGCAGCTTGGGCAGGGGCCTGAATGAAAAACTGTTTTTT.

The chain has TRBV11-2 and TRBJ2-7; D uncertain. Trimming left V 5 bases short and J 0 bases short, with 11 bases between. There are 14 residues in the CDR3. Germline values: CDR1 SGHAT, CDR2 FQNNGV. CDR3 DNA sequence: TGTGCCAGCAGCCACGACACAGACTCCTACGAGCAGTACTTC. The encoded protein is CASSHDTDSYEQYF. Filled out from reference TRBV11-2 and TRBJ2-7, the complete variable domain reads EAGVAQSPRYKIIEKRQSVAFWCNPISGHATLYWYQQILGQGPKLLIQFQNNGVVDDSQLPKDRFSAERLKGVDSTLKIQPAKLEDSAVYLCASSHDTDSYEQYFGPGTRLTVT.

This rearrangement joins TRBV9 to TRBJ2-5; D is uncertain. CDR1 SGDLS and CDR2 YYNGEE come from the germline V gene. The ends were cut back, 3 bases at V and 5 bases at J, with 23 bases in the middle. There are 17 residues in the CDR3. This chain's CDR3 is CASSETSGVGVWETQYF. The DNA of the CDR3 is TGTGCCAGCAGCGAAACAAGTGGGGTTGGGGTGTGGGAGACCCAGTACTTC.

The rearrangement links TRBV28 to TRBJ2-1; tentative D call: TRBD2 (6 bases). Trimming removed 3 bases from V and 12 bases from J, with 9 bases in between. Germline V gene lookup returns CDR1 MDHEN and CDR2 SYDVKM. The CDR3 is 11 amino acids. In DNA form, the CDR3 reads TGTGCCAGCAGTTTCGGGCGGGGGCAGTTCTTC. It encodes CASSFGRGQFF.

The chain employs TRBV5-4 and TRBJ2-7, with D possibly being TRBD1 or TRBD2 (5 bases each). Germline V lookup: CDR1 SGHNT, CDR2 YYREEE (reference sequence). Trimming took off 7 bases at V and 7 bases at J, with 21 bases between the two ends. CDR3 length: 14 residues. The CDR3 sequence is CASGIIEGPREQYF. CDR3 sequence (DNA): TGTGCCAGCGGGATAATCGAGGGGCCCCGGGAGCAGTACTTC.

For this clone: Other DNA sequences from this sample encode an identical CDR3 as well. V and J are TRBV7-9 and TRBJ1-4; D is perhaps TRBD1 (6 bases). The CDR3 has 15 amino acids. Deletions cut 1 base from V and 6 bases from J, with 12 bases between. Germline V lookup: CDR1 SEHNR, CDR2 FQNEAQ (reference sequence). The CDR3 reads CASSLGQGLDEKLFF. The CDR3 region has the DNA TGTGCCAGCAGCTTAGGGCAGGGGTTGGATGAAAAACTGTTTTTT.

CDR3 DNA sequence: TGTGCCAGCAGCCCCGAGGGGTTTGGCAATCAGCCCCAGCATTTT. Encoded protein: CASSPEGFGNQPQHF. The V call is TRBV7-2, the J call TRBJ1-5; perhaps TRBD1 as D (5 bases). Germline lookup yields CDR1 SGHTA and CDR2 FQGNSA. The CDR3 has 15 residues. V was shortened by 5 bases and J by 2 bases, with 13 bases between the two germline ends.

The chain employs TRBV28 and TRBJ1-2; 7 positions match TRBD1. The trim removed 3 bases at V and 4 bases at J, leaving 8 bases unmatched. This CDR3 is 15 amino acids long. Germline CDR1 reads MDHEN; CDR2 reads SYDVKM. The CDR3 coding sequence is TGTGCCAGCAGTTTCGGTGAGGGGGCGGTCTATGGCTACACCTTC. Its protein product is CASSFGEGAVYGYTF.

Concerning this clone: Other DNA sequences within the sample encode an identical CDR3. The rearrangement uses TRBV10-1 and TRBJ2-2, with unresolved D. Trimming pared 0 bases from V and 4 bases from J, leaving 6 bases between. The CDR3 runs 14 residues. CDR1 and CDR2 from the germline V gene are WNHNN and SYGVQD (reference sequence). The CDR3 here is CASSESPGTGELFF. CDR3 bases: TGCGCCAGCAGTGAGTCACCGGGCACCGGGGAGCTGTTTTTT.

This clone is a singleton in its sample. The chain carries TRBV6-1 and TRBJ2-3; D remains ambiguous. This CDR3 is 15 amino acids long. The germline V gene encodes CDR1 MNHNS and CDR2 SASEGT. The V end was cut by 4 bases, the J end by 0 bases, with 11 bases between. The CDR3, as DNA: TGTGCCAGCAGTGTTCAGTTCGACAGCACAGATACGCAGTATTTT. Its translation is CASSVQFDSTDTQYF.

This clone was detected once. This sample also contains other DNA sequences that code for the same CDR3. The chain has TRBV27 and TRBJ2-7; TRBD1 might be the D (5 bases). The CDR3 totals 13 residues. V gave up 6 bases and J gave up 0 bases, with 9 bases separating them. Germline V gene lookup returns CDR1 MNHEY and CDR2 SMNVEV (reference sequence). The CDR3 sequence is CASSRDSSYEQYF. The CDR3 region has the DNA TGTGCCAGCAGCCGAGACAGCTCCTACGAGCAGTACTTC.

V and J are TRBV27 and TRBJ2-3, with D perhaps TRBD2 (5 bases). Germline V lookup: CDR1 MNHEY, CDR2 SMNVEV (reference sequence). The V gene lost 5 bases and the J gene lost 2 bases, with 14 bases spanning the gap. This CDR3 contains 15 residues. CDR3 sequence: CASSPPRADTDTQYF. CDR3 DNA: TGTGCCAGCAGTCCCCCAAGAGCGGACACAGATACGCAGTATTTT.

This chain links TRBV9 with TRBJ2-2; the D gene is possibly TRBD1 (5 bases). The CDR3 is 14 amino acids. V was pared by 4 bases and J by 4 bases, with 11 bases between. The V gene's germline CDR1 is SGDLS and CDR2 YYNGEE. Written as DNA, the CDR3 is TGTGCCAGCAGCTATGCGCAGGGCACCGGGGAGCTGTTTTTT. Residues: CASSYAQGTGELFF.

Points on this clone: This specimen includes other DNA sequences encoding the same CDR3. Written as DNA, the CDR3 is TGTGCCAGCAGTTACGGACAGGGGAGCTATGGCTACACCTTC. This gives the protein CASSYGQGSYGYTF. The gene calls are TRBV6-5 and TRBJ1-2, with 9 bases identical to TRBD1. The CDR3 has 14 amino acids. J gave up 4 bases and V 2 bases, and 2 bases lay outside the gene matches. The germline CDR1 and CDR2 sequences are MNHEY and SVGAGI.

This clone has just one count. Here the CDR3 reads CATESGPNTGELFF. CDR3 coding DNA: TGTGCCACCGAATCGGGGCCGAACACCGGGGAGCTGTTTTTT. This chain uses TRBV15 with TRBJ2-2, with D possibly being TRBD1 or TRBD2 (5 bases each). V was shortened by 8 bases and J by 0 bases, with 10 bases between the two germline ends. Germline CDR1 reads LNHNV; CDR2 reads YYDKDF (reference sequence). This CDR3 is 14 amino acids long. Variable domain in full (rest from reference TRBV15 and TRBJ2-2): DAMVIQNPRYQVTQFGKPVTLSCSQTLNHNVMYWYQQKSSQAPKLLFHYYDKDFNNEADTPDNFQSRRPNTSFCFLDIRSPGLGDTAMYLCATESGPNTGELFFGEGSRLTVL.

This chain connects TRBV7-9 to TRBJ1-2; no firm D call. The CDR3 runs 18 residues. Trimming pared 0 bases from V and 0 bases from J, leaving 17 bases between. Germline CDR1 is SEHNR and CDR2 is FQNEAQ (reference sequence). DNA for the CDR3: TGTGCCAGCAGCTTAGCGGCGGGCTTTTCTGAAGCTAACTATGGCTACACCTTC. Its translation is CASSLAAGFSEANYGYTF. The variable domain in full, with the rest retrieved from reference TRBV7-9 and TRBJ1-2, is DTGVSQNPRHKITKRGQNVTFRCDPISEHNRLYWYRQTLGQGPEFLTYFQNEAQLEKSRLLSDRFSAERPKGSFSTLEIQRTEQGDSAMYLCASSLAAGFSEANYGYTFGSGTRLTVV.

V gene TRBV4-3 combines with J gene TRBJ2-1, with 8 bases identical to TRBD2. In germline, CDR1 is LGHNA, CDR2 YSLEER. This CDR3 comprises 22 residues. V trimming: 0 bases; J trimming: 0 bases; junction bases outside the gene matches: 19. In DNA, the CDR3 is TGCGCCAGCAGCCAAGAGTCCCTTGGCGGGAGGTGGGAGGCTAGCTCCTACAATGAGCAGTTCTTC. It codes for CASSQESLGGRWEASSYNEQFF.

The genes are TRBV19 and TRBJ1-1, with D possibly TRBD1 on 5 matching bases. The CDR3 sequence is 14 residues long. V shed 3 bases and J shed 3 bases, with 11 bases lying between them. In germline, CDR1 is LNHDA, CDR2 SQIVND (reference sequence). CDR3 sequence reads: CASSIQGGYTEAFF. CDR3 nucleotide sequence: TGTGCCAGTAGTATCCAGGGCGGGTACACTGAAGCTTTCTTT. The whole variable domain, remainder taken from reference TRBV19 and TRBJ1-1, is DGGITQSPKYLFRKEGQNVTLSCEQNLNHDAMYWYRQDPGQGLRLIYYSQIVNDFQKGDIAEGYSVSREKKESFPLTVTSAQKNPTAFYLCASSIQGGYTEAFFGQGTRLTVV.

The rearrangement joins TRBV4-3 to TRBJ2-3; 12 bases fit TRBD2. From germline, CDR1 is LGHNA and CDR2 YSLEER. The CDR3 length is 18 residues. V was pared by 0 bases and J by 5 bases, with 9 bases of the junction left unmatched. CDR3 nucleotide sequence: TGCGCCAGCAGCCAAGATCGGGCTAGCGGGAGGGCCAAAGATACGCAGTATTTT. Its protein is CASSQDRASGRAKDTQYF.

The V call is TRBV4-3, the J call TRBJ2-1, with TRBD2 matching over 7 bases. The CDR3 length is 16 residues. The V gene's germline CDR1 is LGHNA and CDR2 YSLEER. V trimming: 1 base; J trimming: 5 bases; junction bases outside the gene matches: 8. As DNA, the CDR3 is TGCGCCAGCAGCCAAGTATGGCGGGAGAGGGACAATGAGCAGTTCTTC. This gives the protein CASSQVWRERDNEQFF.